This paragraph reports one T cell receptor beta chain. Its antigen is not identified. The read stops 3 residues short of the end of the CDR3; the missing end is completed from the germline J gene. The source of the sample is a study of T cells in women clearing cervical HPV infection. Whole-study context: Cases were women with histologically confirmed HPV16-related CIN3 or worse, including a couple of invasive cancers. Study-wide findings and caveats: Cases carried less TRBV6-7 than controls: around 0.11% versus 0.15%. Each sample's T-cell count was unknown, possibly confounding richness.

The germline gives CDR1 GTSNPN, CDR2 SVGIG (reference sequence). The CDR3 sequence is 13 residues long. Some clones are missing from TCRdb's copy, which holds only in-frame ones; the method was immunoSEQ multiplex PCR. Recorded here are some 20,000 clones; the top ten clones represent roughly 5%. The TCR comes from a woman between 18 and 70 years old with a cervical HPV16 infection that either progressed to CIN3+ or cleared (not recorded which). The chain is built from TRBV30 and TRBJ1-1, with a tentative D call TRBD1 (6 bases). Sequenced: blood buffy coat. This CDR3 is CAWSAPGADKAFF. The sequenced part of the CDR3 DNA is TGTGCCTGGAGTGCGCCAGGGGCAGATAAA.